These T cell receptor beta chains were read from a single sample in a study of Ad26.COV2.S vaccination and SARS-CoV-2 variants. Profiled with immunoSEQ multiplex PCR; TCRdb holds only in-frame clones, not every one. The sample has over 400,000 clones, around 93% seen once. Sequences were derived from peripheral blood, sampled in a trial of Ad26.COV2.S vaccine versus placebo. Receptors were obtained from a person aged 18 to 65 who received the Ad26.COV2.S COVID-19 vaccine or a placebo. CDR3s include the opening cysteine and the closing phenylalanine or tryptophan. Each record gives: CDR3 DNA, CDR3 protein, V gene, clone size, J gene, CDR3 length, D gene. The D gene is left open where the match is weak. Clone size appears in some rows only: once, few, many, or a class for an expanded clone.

TGCAGCGTTGCGTGGGGACGCAACACCGGGGAGCTGTTTTTT	CSVAWGRNTGELFF	TRBV29-1	-	TRBJ2-2	14	-
TGTGCCAGTAGTAGGCAGGAATGGTCCGAGCAGTACTTC	CASSRQEWSEQYF	TRBV19	-	TRBJ2-7	13	-
TGTGCCACCTCCGGGACACCTGAAAACATTCAGTACTTC	CATSGTPENIQYF	TRBV19	-	TRBJ2-4	13	-
TGTGCCAGCAGTTACAGCGAGGGGGCCTACGAGCAGTACTTC	CASSYSEGAYEQYF	TRBV6-5	-	TRBJ2-7	14	-
TGCGCCAGCAGCTTGGTGGGACAGGGGCGTTCACCCCTCCACTTT	CASSLVGQGRSPLHF	TRBV5-1	few	TRBJ1-6	15	TRBD1
TGTGCCAGCAGCTTATCCACTGAAGCTTTCTTT	CASSLSTEAFF	TRBV7-9	few	TRBJ1-1	11	-
TGTGCCAGCAGCTTAGCTGGGACACAGAGCAATCAGCCCCAGCATTTT	CASSLAGTQSNQPQHF	TRBV7-9	-	TRBJ1-5	16	-
TGTGCCAGCAGCTTGGACAGGTATAACTATGGCTACACCTTC	CASSLDRYNYGYTF	TRBV5-4	-	TRBJ1-2	14	-
TGTGCCAGTAGTGCGGCCATTGGCAATCAGCCCCAGCATTTT	CASSAAIGNQPQHF	TRBV19	-	TRBJ1-5	14	-
TGTGCCAGCTCACCAATTCTCCTAAGCGGGGCGGGGGCCTACGAGCAGTACTTC	CASSPILLSGAGAYEQYF	TRBV18	-	TRBJ2-7	18	TRBD2
TGTGCCAGCAGTTTCCGGGACAGCGACTCACCCCTCCACTTT	CASSFRDSDSPLHF	TRBV28	-	TRBJ1-6	14	TRBD1
TGTGCCAGCAGTCATAAACAGGGGGCAGCAGATACGCAGTATTTT	CASSHKQGAADTQYF	TRBV6-4	-	TRBJ2-3	15	TRBD1
TGCGCCAGCAGCCAAGAATGGACAGGGGCCTACGAGCAGTACTTC	CASSQEWTGAYEQYF	TRBV4-3	-	TRBJ2-7	15	TRBD1
TGTGCCACCAGCAGAGACCGGTTCTATGGCTACACCTTC	CATSRDRFYGYTF	TRBV15	-	TRBJ1-2	13	-
TGTGCCAGCAGCCGCGAGGGGACCGACTATGGCTACACCTTC	CASSREGTDYGYTF	TRBV6-6	-	TRBJ1-2	14	-
TGCGCCAGCAGCTACGGGACAGGGGGCTTGGAGCAGTACTTC	CASSYGTGGLEQYF	TRBV5-1	-	TRBJ2-7	14	TRBD1
TGTGCCAGTAGTATCGGGACAGGCCGGAATCAGCCCCAGCATTTT	CASSIGTGRNQPQHF	TRBV19	-	TRBJ1-5	15	TRBD1
TGTGCCAGCAGGCCACACAGGGGCGGTATGAACACTGAAGCTTTCTTT	CASRPHRGGMNTEAFF	TRBV27	-	TRBJ1-1	16	TRBD1
TGCAGCGTTGCGGCTAGCGGGGGCCTAGGAGAGTACTTC	CSVAASGGLGEYF	TRBV29-1	once	TRBJ2-4	13	TRBD2
TGTGCCTCCGCTTCGGGGTACCAAGAGACCCAGTACTTC	CASASGYQETQYF	TRBV24-1	-	TRBJ2-5	13	-
TGTGCCAGCAGCGTAGTTCCGGGCAGCCTCGAGCAGTACTTC	CASSVVPGSLEQYF	TRBV9	-	TRBJ2-7	14	-
TGTGCCAGCAGGGGGCTTTCAGGGGGTGGTGAAAAACTGTTTTTT	CASRGLSGGGEKLFF	TRBV7-8	-	TRBJ1-4	15	TRBD1
TGCGCCAGCACAGTTAGCGCTCCCGGGGTGCAGTACTTC	CASTVSAPGVQYF	TRBV5-1	-	TRBJ2-7	13	-
TGTGCCAGTCGGACCGGGAGATACTATGGCTACACCTTC	CASRTGRYYGYTF	TRBV19	-	TRBJ1-2	13	-
TGCGCCAGCAGCTTCCCCGGGGATGGCTACACCTTC	CASSFPGDGYTF	TRBV5-1	-	TRBJ1-2	12	-
TGTGCCAGCAGACTGACAGGGGGGGTAGCACCCCTCCACTTT	CASRLTGGVAPLHF	TRBV27	-	TRBJ1-6	14	TRBD1
TGTGCCAGCAGCTTGTCCCCGAGCCCCGGCGCCGGGGAGCTGTTTTTT	CASSLSPSPGAGELFF	TRBV5-4	few	TRBJ2-2	16	-
TGTGCCAGTAGTATCTCCCCCAGGGGACCCTTGTGGCCCCAGCATTTT	CASSISPRGPLWPQHF	TRBV19	-	TRBJ1-5	16	-
TGTGCCAGCAGCCCTTCGGCGGATACGCAGTATTTT	CASSPSADTQYF	TRBV14	once	TRBJ2-3	12	-
TGTGCCAGCAGCCAATTCAATGAGCAGTTCTTC	CASSQFNEQFF	TRBV3-1/TRBV3-2	-	TRBJ2-1	11	-
TGTGCCAGCAGCCCCCCGGGCCGGAGGGACACAGATACGCAGTATTTT	CASSPPGRRDTDTQYF	TRBV7-9	once	TRBJ2-3	16	-
TGTGCCAGCAGTCACACGGGGACTAGTTTTCGCGACCCCTACGAGCAGTACTTC	CASSHTGTSFRDPYEQYF	TRBV6-7	-	TRBJ2-7	18	TRBD2
TGCGCCAGCAGCCAAGATCGGGGGAACCACGAGCAGTACTTC	CASSQDRGNHEQYF	TRBV4-1	-	TRBJ2-7	14	-
TGCGCCAGCAGTCAGTCCCCGCAGGGGGCGGAGAGCTATGGCTACACCTTC	CASSQSPQGAESYGYTF	TRBV23-1	-	TRBJ1-2	17	TRBD1
TGTGCCTGGAGTGTACCCCGGACTCGCTATGGCTACACCTTC	CAWSVPRTRYGYTF	TRBV30	-	TRBJ1-2	14	-
TGTGCCAGCAGTTACACATTCCACTATGGCTACACCTTC	CASSYTFHYGYTF	TRBV6-2/TRBV6-3	-	TRBJ1-2	13	-
TGTGCCACCGGCGGGGCAGGCGGCAGCAATCAGCCCCAGCATTTT	CATGGAGGSNQPQHF	TRBV24-1	-	TRBJ1-5	15	-
TGCGCCAGCAGCGACACAGGGTTCTCTGGAAACACCATATATTTT	CASSDTGFSGNTIYF	TRBV9	-	TRBJ1-3	15	-
TGCAGTGCTAGAGGTGGAGAGCAGTACTTC	CSARGGEQYF	TRBV20-1	-	TRBJ2-7	10	-
TGCGCCAGCAGCTTTAGCCCCAGCGGGGGGGGTAATGAGCAGTTCTTC	CASSFSPSGGGNEQFF	TRBV5-1	-	TRBJ2-1	16	TRBD2
TGTGCCAGCAGACCCCTTGTTGGGACAGGGGGAAACAATGAGCAGTTCTTC	CASRPLVGTGGNNEQFF	TRBV27	-	TRBJ2-1	17	TRBD1
TGCGCCAGCAGCCAAGATCAGGTGGCCTATAATTCACCCCTCCACTTT	CASSQDQVAYNSPLHF	TRBV4-3	-	TRBJ1-6	16	-
TGTGCCAGCTCACCTGTAGAGGACGGCTCTGGAAACACCATATATTTT	CASSPVEDGSGNTIYF	TRBV18	-	TRBJ1-3	16	-
TGTGCCAGTAGTGTCCAAGGGTCACCCATCGACCCTAACTATGGCTACACCTTC	CASSVQGSPIDPNYGYTF	TRBV19	once	TRBJ1-2	18	-
TGTGCCAGCAGCTTAGGGCAAAAGAACACTGAAGCTTTCTTT	CASSLGQKNTEAFF	TRBV7-2	once	TRBJ1-1	14	-
TGTGCCAGCAGCACCGGGCAGGGGACTGCAGATACGCAGTATTTT	CASSTGQGTADTQYF	TRBV7-9	-	TRBJ2-3	15	-